The 7 T cell receptor beta chains in this list originate from one sample, sequenced in a study of ipilimumab plus nivolumab after autologous stem cell transplantation (dated by TCRdb to the early 2020s). Receptor libraries were prepared by the immunoSEQ multiplex PCR assay. TCRdb provides this immuneACCESS table in a form limited to in-frame rearrangements. Some clones are lacking; in checked studies, under half of them reflect an unresolved V gene, and why the rest are absent is not known. The sample table contains tens of thousands of clones; only one count was recorded for around nine tenths of them. The ten largest make up less than 0.95% of the sample. The starting material was PBMCs, obtained in a trial of ipilimumab plus nivolumab as post-transplant consolidation. The receptors originated from a male donor with multiple myeloma.

This sequence joins TRBV11-2 and TRBJ2-1, with TRBD2 identical over 8 bases. The ends lost 5 bases at V and 9 bases at J; junction bases unmatched: 6. Germline V gives CDR1 SGHAT, CDR2 FQNNGV. The CDR3 covers 13 residues. The CDR3 sequence is CASSPGLVVEQFF. DNA for the CDR3: TGTGCCAGCAGCCCGGGACTAGTCGTTGAGCAGTTCTTC.

This clone has only a few counts. The rearrangement links TRBV6-6 to TRBJ1-6; D not resolved. Germline assignment: CDR1 MNHNY and CDR2 SVGAGI (reference sequence). This CDR3 is 12 amino acids long. The V gene lost 2 bases and the J gene lost 6 bases, with 2 bases spanning the gap. CDR3: CASSYPNSPLHF. The CDR3 bases are TGTGCCAGCAGTTACCCTAATTCACCCCTCCACTTT.

The genes are TRBV7-8 and TRBJ2-3; D not resolved. The V end lost 7 bases, the J end lost 7 bases, and 15 bases lay between the germline ends. CDR3 length equals 13 residues. Germline-derived CDR1 and CDR2 are SGHVS and FQNEAQ. The chain's CDR3 is CASKNRRSNTQYF. In nucleotides, the CDR3 is TGTGCCAGCAAAAACCGGAGATCGAATACGCAGTATTTT.

The V call is TRBV27, the J call TRBJ2-7, with D perhaps assigned TRBD1 or TRBD2 (5 bases each). Germline V gene sequence: CDR1 MNHEY, CDR2 SMNVEV (reference sequence). The ends were cut back, 4 bases at V and 6 bases at J, with 16 bases in the middle. The CDR3 runs to 14 residues. CDR3 sequence reads: CASSSQGPGAEQYF. Here the CDR3 DNA reads TGTGCCAGCAGTTCCCAGGGCCCCGGGGCCGAGCAGTACTTC.

The chain combines TRBV29-1 with TRBJ2-3; D perhaps matches TRBD2 (6 bases). The V gene lost 3 bases and the J gene lost 6 bases, with 16 bases spanning the gap. The CDR3 is 14 amino acids. In germline, CDR1 is SQVTM, CDR2 ANQGSEA. Here the CDR3 reads CSVDGGTQFDTQYF. CDR3 nucleotides: TGCAGCGTTGATGGGGGGACCCAGTTCGATACGCAGTATTTT.

The genes are TRBV30 and TRBJ2-2; D uncertain. V lost 3 bases, J lost 3 bases, and 5 bases lay in between. Germline CDR1 and CDR2: GTSNPN and SVGIG (reference sequence). The CDR3 covers 12 residues. CDR3 coding DNA: TGTGCCTGGAGCCTCTACACCGGGGAGCTGTTTTTT. This sequence encodes CAWSLYTGELFF.

The chain has TRBV12-2 and TRBJ2-7; TRBD2, the D gene given by the table, was not confirmed from the DNA. TRBV12-2 is termed a pseudogene. The CDR3 is 15 amino acids. The CDR3 DNA is TGTGCAAGTCGCTCCTCGGGAGGGGGCGCCTACGAGCAGTACTTC. This codes for CASRSSGGGAYEQYF.